The 14 T cell receptor beta chains below were found in one sample sequenced in a study of chemoradiotherapy in HPV16-positive cancers. Assay: immunoSEQ multiplex PCR; the TCRdb copy retains only in-frame clones and omits some. The sample yields about 22,000 clones, 80% to 90% seen once. Sequencing was performed on blood, taken from a patient who underwent chemoradiotherapy. These receptor sequences come from a human donor with HPV-associated anogenital cancer.

The J gene is TRBJ2-5, the V gene TRBV5-6; D remains unclear. The CDR3 consists of 13 residues. Germline values: CDR1 SGHDT, CDR2 YYEEEE. Trimming took 1 base from V and 1 from J, leaving 5 bases between them. The CDR3 DNA follows: TGTGCCAGCAGCTTGTTGCCCCAAGAGACCCAGTACTTC. Protein: CASSLLPQETQYF. The whole variable domain, filled in from reference TRBV5-6 and TRBJ2-5, reads DAGVTQSPTHLIKTRGQQVTLRCSPKSGHDTVSWYQQALGQGPQFIFQYYEEEERQRGNFPDRFSGHQFPNYSSELNVNALLLGDSALYLCASSLLPQETQYFGPGTRLLVL.

In this sample, this clone turned up a few times. The chain couples TRBV10-3 to TRBJ1-1, with TRBD1 as a possible D gene (5 bases). The CDR3 is 16 residues long. V was shortened by 8 bases and J by 0 bases, with 19 bases between the two germline ends. Germline CDR1 and CDR2: ENHRY and SYGVKD. CDR3 DNA sequence: TGTGCCATCTCAGACAGCGCTGCTCAAATGAACACTGAAGCTTTCTTT. Its translation: CAISDSAAQMNTEAFF.

This clone came up once. The chain recombines TRBV5-1 with TRBJ2-6, with D unresolved. There are 16 residues in the CDR3. Per the germline V gene, CDR1 is SGHRS and CDR2 is YFSETQ. V dropped 1 base and J dropped 0 bases, with 8 bases sitting between them. CDR3 in DNA: TGCGCCAGCAGCTTGAGTCTGATCTCTGGGGCCAACGTCCTGACTTTC. It encodes CASSLSLISGANVLTF.

V and J are TRBV9 and TRBJ1-4; D remains ambiguous. V was pared by 3 bases and J by 5 bases, with 11 bases between. The CDR3 is made up of 14 amino acids. CDR1 is SGDLS, CDR2 YYNGEE, per germline. CDR3 sequence: CASSAWGGNEKLFF. CDR3 DNA: TGTGCCAGCAGCGCTTGGGGAGGGAATGAAAAACTGTTTTTT.

The chain combines TRBV5-6 with TRBJ2-7; tentatively, D is TRBD2 (5 bases). Trimming stripped 4 bases from V and 7 bases from J, with 21 bases between. This CDR3 has 15 residues. In germline, CDR1 is SGHDT, CDR2 YYEEEE. The CDR3 DNA is TGTGCCAGCAGCCTGCTAGACGGTACTTCGGGGGAGCAGTACGTC. Protein product: CASSLLDGTSGEQYV.

The J gene is TRBJ1-6, the V gene TRBV27; the D is unclear. V lost 6 bases to trimming and J lost 7 bases, with 10 bases between them. Per the germline V gene, CDR1 is MNHEY and CDR2 is SMNVEV (reference sequence). CDR3 length: 13 residues. The chain's CDR3 is CASSPMKNSPLHF. The DNA for the CDR3 is TGTGCCAGCAGCCCTATGAAAAATTCACCCCTCCACTTT.

The rearrangement joins TRBV27 to TRBJ2-7; tentative D call: TRBD1 (6 bases). CDR3 size: 15 residues. Trimming cost V 3 bases and J 3 bases, with 15 bases left between them. Germline V CDR1 and CDR2: MNHEY, SMNVEV (reference sequence). CDR3 sequence reads: CASSFLPGANYEQYF. CDR3 in DNA: TGTGCCAGCAGTTTCCTCCCAGGGGCGAACTACGAGCAGTACTTC.

The chain is built from TRBV7-6 and TRBJ2-2; 7 bases align to TRBD1. Germline CDR1 and CDR2: SGHVS and FNYEAQ. V was pared by 2 bases and J by 0 bases, with 9 bases of the junction left unmatched. CDR3 length: 18 residues. The CDR3 DNA reads as TGTGCCAGCAGCTTAAAACCCCCCGGGACAGCGAACACCGGGGAGCTGTTTTTT. This encodes CASSLKPPGTANTGELFF.

J is TRBJ1-4 and V is TRBV20-1, with D unclear. The CDR3 sequence is 11 residues long. V lost 6 bases and J 10 bases, leaving 12 bases between the germline ends. Per the germline V gene, CDR1 is DFQATT and CDR2 is SNEGSKA (reference sequence). This CDR3 reads CSATEDVKLFF. DNA for the CDR3: TGCAGTGCGACTGAGGATGTAAAACTGTTTTTT.

The chain recombines TRBV10-3 with TRBJ2-5, with a weak D call TRBD2 (5 bases). V was pared by 7 bases and J by 2 bases, with 11 bases between. Per germline, CDR1 ENHRY and CDR2 SYGVKD. This CDR3 contains 13 residues. CDR3 sequence (DNA): TGTGCCATCAAAGCAGCGGTGCAAGAGACCCAGTACTTC. It codes for CAIKAAVQETQYF.

This clone was seen a handful of times. The chain carries TRBV5-6 and TRBJ1-2; tentative D call: TRBD1 (5 bases). Germline V gives CDR1 SGHDT, CDR2 YYEEEE. Trimming cost V 4 bases and J 4 bases, with 17 bases left between them. CDR3 length equals 15 residues. For the CDR3, the DNA is TGTGCCAGCAGCCCGGGTGGGGGAGTCGGCTATGGCTACACCTTC. This encodes CASSPGGGVGYGYTF.

This chain links TRBV5-6 with TRBJ2-7; D perhaps matches TRBD2 (5 bases). Germline lookup yields CDR1 SGHDT and CDR2 YYEEEE. V was trimmed by 0 bases and J by 6 bases, leaving 13 bases between them. The CDR3 spans 14 residues. The CDR3 DNA is TGTGCCAGCAGCTTGGCTCTAGCTCTTAGCGAGCAGTACTTC. This translates into CASSLALALSEQYF.

The J gene is TRBJ2-5, the V gene TRBV19, with D unclear. With 3 bases removed from V and 5 bases from J, the gap between germline ends came to 10 bases. The CDR3 is made up of 13 amino acids. Germline V gives CDR1 LNHDA, CDR2 SQIVND (reference sequence). CDR3 in DNA: TGTGCCAGTAGTATCCTGGGAAAGGAGACCCAGTACTTC. Protein: CASSILGKETQYF.

This chain uses TRBV5-6 with TRBJ1-1, with TRBD1 matching 7 bases. V trimming: 2 bases; J trimming: 3 bases; junction bases outside the gene matches: 7. The CDR3 extends over 15 amino acids. Per germline, CDR1 SGHDT and CDR2 YYEEEE. CDR3 nucleotides: TGTGCCAGCAGCTTACCACAGGGGTTCGACACTGAAGCTTTCTTT. Its translation is CASSLPQGFDTEAFF.